This T cell receptor (beta chain) was recovered during a study of immune evolution from preneoplasia to lung adenocarcinoma. Sequencing was performed with immunoSEQ multiplex PCR; in TCRdb, only in-frame clones are kept and a portion is missing. The sample yields roughly 13,000 clones, approximately 80% seen once. The CDR3 spans 14 residues. Germline CDR1 and CDR2: GTSNPN and SVGIG (reference sequence). The ends were cut back, 4 bases at V and 0 bases at J, with 7 bases in the middle. This clone was counted a few times. The specimen sequenced was FFPE minimally invasive lung adenocarcinoma tissue. The chain uses TRBV30 and TRBJ2-6; weak D call: TRBD1 (5 bases). This sequence was found in a person aged 70 to 85 with lung adenocarcinoma. As DNA, the CDR3 is TGTGCCTGGAACAGGTACTCTGGGGCCAACGTCCTGACTTTC. Translating gives CAWNRYSGANVLTF.